This entry describes one TCR beta chain. TCR beta sequences were obtained from blood CD8+ and CD4+ T cells. The source of the sample is a study of CD8 T cells in Susac syndrome. Trimming stripped 6 bases from V and 2 bases from J, with 13 bases between. This CDR3 is 14 amino acids long. Random-hexamer reverse transcription was applied to about 0.45 to 1 ug RNA. The CDR3 of TCR beta was amplified by immunoSEQ multiplex PCR across 54 Vbeta and 13 Jbeta. One entry per CDR3 protein results from TCRdb running MiXCR on the immunoSEQ multiplex PCR reads. The top ten hold about 0.07% of the sample, which has hundreds of thousands of distinct CDR3 sequences, about 93% seen once.

Sequences were obtained from CD4+ T cells from PBMCs. The receptor was isolated from a human donor with multiple sclerosis. The chain uses TRBV12-3 or TRBV12-4 and TRBJ2-5, with D tentatively TRBD1 (6 bases). The CDR3 sequence is CASRGTGFQETQYF. The DNA of the CDR3 is TGTGCCAGCAGGGGAACAGGGTTTCAAGAGACCCAGTACTTC.